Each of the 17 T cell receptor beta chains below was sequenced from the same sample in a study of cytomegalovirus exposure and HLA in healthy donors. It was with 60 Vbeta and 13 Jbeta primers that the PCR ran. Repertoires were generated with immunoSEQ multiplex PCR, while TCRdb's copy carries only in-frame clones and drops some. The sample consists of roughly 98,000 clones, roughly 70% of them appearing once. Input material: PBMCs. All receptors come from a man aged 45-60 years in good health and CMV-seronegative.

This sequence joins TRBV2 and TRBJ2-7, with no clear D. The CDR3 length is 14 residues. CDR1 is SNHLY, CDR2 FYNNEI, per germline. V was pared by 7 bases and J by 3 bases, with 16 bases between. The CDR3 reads CASTSRKEYYEQYF. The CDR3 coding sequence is TGTGCCAGCACGTCCCGTAAAGAGTACTACGAGCAGTACTTC.

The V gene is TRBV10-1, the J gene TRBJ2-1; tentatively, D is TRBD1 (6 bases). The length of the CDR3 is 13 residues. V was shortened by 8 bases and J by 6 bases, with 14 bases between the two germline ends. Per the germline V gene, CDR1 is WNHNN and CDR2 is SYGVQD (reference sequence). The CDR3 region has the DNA TGCGCCAGCTCGGGCAGAGGGGGCAATGAGCAGTTCTTC. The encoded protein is CASSGRGGNEQFF.

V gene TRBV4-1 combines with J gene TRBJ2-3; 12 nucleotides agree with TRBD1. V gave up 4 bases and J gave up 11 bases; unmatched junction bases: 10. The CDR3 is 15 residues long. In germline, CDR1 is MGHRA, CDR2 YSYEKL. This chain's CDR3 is CASSLGQGAWSEQYF. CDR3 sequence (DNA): TGCGCCAGCAGCCTGGGACAGGGGGCATGGTCGGAGCAGTATTTT.

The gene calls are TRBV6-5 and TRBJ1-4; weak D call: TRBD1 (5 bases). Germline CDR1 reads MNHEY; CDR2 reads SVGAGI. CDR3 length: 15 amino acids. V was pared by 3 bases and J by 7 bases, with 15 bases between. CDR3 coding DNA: TGTGCCAGCAGTTATGCGGGTGGGGGAGGTGAAAAACTGTTTTTT. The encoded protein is CASSYAGGGGEKLFF.

The CDR3 here is CASSSPPEQFF. For the CDR3, the DNA is TGTGCCAGCAGTTCCCCTCCGGAGCAGTTCTTC. V usage is TRBV27 and J usage is TRBJ2-1, with no clear D. Between the trimmed V and J ends, which lost 4 bases and 10 bases, there was a span of 8 bases. The CDR3 is 11 residues long. Germline V gives CDR1 MNHEY, CDR2 SMNVEV (reference sequence).

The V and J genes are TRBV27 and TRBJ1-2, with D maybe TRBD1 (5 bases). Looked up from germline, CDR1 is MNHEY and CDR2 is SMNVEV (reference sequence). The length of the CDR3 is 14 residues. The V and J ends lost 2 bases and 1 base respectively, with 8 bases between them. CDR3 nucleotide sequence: TGTGCCAGCAGTTTAGACAGCGTTAACTATGGCTACACCTTC. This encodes CASSLDSVNYGYTF.

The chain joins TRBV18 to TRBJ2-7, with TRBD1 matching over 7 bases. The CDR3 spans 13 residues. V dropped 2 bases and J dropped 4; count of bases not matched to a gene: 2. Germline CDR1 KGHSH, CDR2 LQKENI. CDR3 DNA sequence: TGTGCCAGCTCACCAAACAGGGGTTACGAGCAGTACTTC. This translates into CASSPNRGYEQYF.

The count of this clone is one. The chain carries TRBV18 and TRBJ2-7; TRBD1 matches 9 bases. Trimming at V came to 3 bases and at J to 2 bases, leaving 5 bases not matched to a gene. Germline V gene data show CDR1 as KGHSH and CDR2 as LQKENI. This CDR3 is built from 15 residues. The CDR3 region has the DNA TGTGCCAGCTCACCGGGACAGGGTGTAACCTACGAGCAGTACTTC. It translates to CASSPGQGVTYEQYF.

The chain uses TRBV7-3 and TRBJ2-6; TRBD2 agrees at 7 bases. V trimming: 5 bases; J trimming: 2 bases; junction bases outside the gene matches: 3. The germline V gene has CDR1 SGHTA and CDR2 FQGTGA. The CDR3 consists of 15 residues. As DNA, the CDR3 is TGTGCCAGCAGCCCAGGACTAGCTGGGGCCAACGTCCTGACTTTC. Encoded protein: CASSPGLAGANVLTF.

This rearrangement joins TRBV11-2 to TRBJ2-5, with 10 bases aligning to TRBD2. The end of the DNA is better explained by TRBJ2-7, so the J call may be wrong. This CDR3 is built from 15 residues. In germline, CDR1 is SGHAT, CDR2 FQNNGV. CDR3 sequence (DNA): TGTGCCAGCAGCTTGGCTAGCGGGAGCTCCTACGAGCAGTACTTC. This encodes CASSLASGSSYEQYF.

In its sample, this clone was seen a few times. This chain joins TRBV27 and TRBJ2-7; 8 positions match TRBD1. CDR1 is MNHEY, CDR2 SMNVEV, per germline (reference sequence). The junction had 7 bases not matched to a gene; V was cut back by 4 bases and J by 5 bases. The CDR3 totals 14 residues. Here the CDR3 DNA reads TGTGCCAGCAGTTCCGGGACAGGCGCCCACGAGCAGTACTTC. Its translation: CASSSGTGAHEQYF.

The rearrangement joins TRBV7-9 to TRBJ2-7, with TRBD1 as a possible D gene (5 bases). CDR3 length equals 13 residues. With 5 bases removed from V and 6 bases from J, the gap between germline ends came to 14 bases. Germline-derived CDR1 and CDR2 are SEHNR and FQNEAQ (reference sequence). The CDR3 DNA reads TGTGCCAGCAGCCCCCCAGGGCTCGGCGAGCAGTACTTC. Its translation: CASSPPGLGEQYF. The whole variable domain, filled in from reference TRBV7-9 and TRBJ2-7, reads DTGVSQNPRHKITKRGQNVTFRCDPISEHNRLYWYRQTLGQGPEFLTYFQNEAQLEKSRLLSDRFSAERPKGSFSTLEIQRTEQGDSAMYLCASSPPGLGEQYFGPGTRLTVT.

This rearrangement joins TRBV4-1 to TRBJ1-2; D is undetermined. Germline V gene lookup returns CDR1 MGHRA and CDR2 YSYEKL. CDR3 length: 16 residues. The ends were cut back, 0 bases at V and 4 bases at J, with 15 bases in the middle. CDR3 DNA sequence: TGCGCCAGCAGCCAAGAATTCGGAGGATGGGTCTATGGCTACACCTTC. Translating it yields CASSQEFGGWVYGYTF.

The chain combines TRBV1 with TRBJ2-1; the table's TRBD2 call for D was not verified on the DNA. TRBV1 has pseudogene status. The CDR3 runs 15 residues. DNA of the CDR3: TGCACCAGCAGCCATTACGGACTGATATACAATGAGCAGTTCTTC. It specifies CTSSHYGLIYNEQFF.

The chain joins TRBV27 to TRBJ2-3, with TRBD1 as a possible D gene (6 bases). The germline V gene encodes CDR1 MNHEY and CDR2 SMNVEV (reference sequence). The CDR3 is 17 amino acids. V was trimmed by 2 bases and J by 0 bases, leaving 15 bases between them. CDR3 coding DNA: TGTGCCAGCAGTTTAGTGACAGGTCCCACTAGCACAGATACGCAGTATTTT. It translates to CASSLVTGPTSTDTQYF.

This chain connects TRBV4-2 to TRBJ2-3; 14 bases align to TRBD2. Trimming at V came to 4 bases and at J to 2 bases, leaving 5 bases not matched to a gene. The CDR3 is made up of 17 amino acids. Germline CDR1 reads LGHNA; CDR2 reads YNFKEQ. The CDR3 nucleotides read TGTGCCAGCAGCCGGGGACTAGCGGGAGTAGCCACAGATACGCAGTATTTT. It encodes CASSRGLAGVATDTQYF.

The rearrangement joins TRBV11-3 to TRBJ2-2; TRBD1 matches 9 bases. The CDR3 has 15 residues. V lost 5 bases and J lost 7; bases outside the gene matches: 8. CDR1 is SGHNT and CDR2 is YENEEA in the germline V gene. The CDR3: CASSDRGRGYGELFF. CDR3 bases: TGTGCCAGCAGCGACAGGGGGAGGGGATACGGGGAGCTGTTTTTT.